These 31 T cell receptor beta chains share one sample of origin, sequenced in a study of cytomegalovirus exposure and HLA in healthy donors. A multiplex PCR was run with 60 Vbeta primers and 13 Jbeta primers. Measured with immunoSEQ multiplex PCR; TCRdb has only the in-frame clones, and not every one. The sample includes roughly 170,000 clones, roughly 80% seen only once; the top ten take less than 15%. The sequencing sample was made of PBMCs. All receptors come from a woman aged 45 to 65 in good health and CMV-seropositive.

This clone was observed once. This chain joins TRBV27 and TRBJ2-5, with 7 bases that match TRBD1. Germline loops: CDR1 MNHEY, CDR2 SMNVEV (reference sequence). V trimming: 5 bases; J trimming: 5 bases; junction bases outside the gene matches: 14. This CDR3 comprises 16 residues. CDR3: CASSTDRAGILETQYF. The CDR3 coding sequence is TGTGCCAGCAGTACAGACAGGGCTGGTATTTTGGAGACCCAGTACTTC.

The rearrangement links TRBV9 to TRBJ1-2, with unresolved D. The CDR3 loop spans 13 amino acids. V lost 3 bases, J lost 8 bases, and 14 bases lay in between. Germline-derived CDR1 and CDR2 are SGDLS and YYNGEE. CDR3: CASSAEGDGGYTF. In DNA, the CDR3 is TGTGCCAGCAGCGCCGAGGGAGACGGAGGCTACACCTTC.

This clone was counted between two and nine times. This chain connects TRBV4-2 to TRBJ2-7; no firm D call. The CDR3 is made up of 13 amino acids. Trimming removed 2 bases from V and 7 bases from J, with 12 bases in between. CDR1 LGHNA and CDR2 YNFKEQ come from the germline V gene. CDR3 amino acids: CASSQREEREQYF. The CDR3 DNA is TGTGCCAGCAGCCAAAGAGAGGAAAGAGAGCAGTACTTC.

J is TRBJ2-7 and V is TRBV18; 8 bases line up with TRBD2. The length of the CDR3 is 14 residues. The ends lost 0 bases at V and 5 bases at J; junction bases unmatched: 3. The germline V gene has CDR1 KGHSH and CDR2 LQKENI. CDR3 amino acids: CASSPPRGGNEQYF. CDR3 nucleotide sequence: TGTGCCAGCTCACCACCACGGGGGGGGAACGAGCAGTACTTC.

This rearrangement joins TRBV2 to TRBJ2-5; D gene unclear. Looked up from germline, CDR1 is SNHLY and CDR2 is FYNNEI. V shed 1 base and J shed 4 bases, with 10 bases lying between them. There are 14 residues in the CDR3. CDR3 sequence: CASSEDIGGETQYF. CDR3 in DNA: TGTGCCAGCAGTGAAGACATCGGCGGAGAGACCCAGTACTTC.

This chain connects TRBV30 to TRBJ2-7; 10 bases align to TRBD2. The V segment lost 3 bases and the J segment 8 bases; nucleotides outside the gene matches: 7. The CDR3 has 13 amino acids. The germline gives CDR1 GTSNPN, CDR2 SVGIG (reference sequence). As DNA, the CDR3 is TGTGCCTGGAGACTAGCGGGGAGGACCCAGCAGTACTTC. It translates to CAWRLAGRTQQYF. Based on the CDR3 plus reference TRBV30 and TRBJ2-7, the full variable domain is SQTIHQWPATLVQPVGSPLSLECTVEGTSNPNLYWYRQAAGRGLQLLFYSVGIGQISSEVPQNLSASRPQDRQFILSSKKLLLSDSGFYLCAWRLAGRTQQYFGPGTRLTVT.

The chain has TRBV7-9 and TRBJ2-1, with 9 bases fitting TRBD2. After removal of 4 bases from V and 10 bases from J, the junction contained 14 bases not matched to a gene. Germline CDR1 SEHNR, CDR2 FQNEAQ (reference sequence). This CDR3 comprises 16 residues. The CDR3 reads CASSSWLSGGSREQFF. The CDR3, as DNA: TGTGCCAGCAGCTCTTGGTTAAGCGGGGGGTCAAGGGAGCAGTTCTTC.

The chain has TRBV5-4 and TRBJ1-5; a weak D match, TRBD1 (5 bases). The CDR3 is made up of 14 amino acids. Looked up from germline, CDR1 is SGHNT and CDR2 is YYREEE (reference sequence). The ends were cut back, 4 bases at V and 1 base at J, with 9 bases in the middle. The CDR3 region is CASSRQGSNQPQHF. The CDR3 coding sequence is TGTGCCAGCAGCCGCCAGGGAAGCAATCAGCCCCAGCATTTT.

The gene calls are TRBV19 and TRBJ1-2, with D unresolved. This CDR3 has 15 amino acids. Germline CDR1 is LNHDA and CDR2 is SQIVND (reference sequence). V lost 0 bases to trimming and J lost 6 bases, with 14 bases between them. This chain's CDR3 is CASSIDQLGGNGYTF. Here the CDR3 DNA reads TGTGCCAGTAGTATAGACCAGTTGGGAGGGAATGGCTACACCTTC.

The chain carries TRBV11-2 and TRBJ2-7, with TRBD2 matching over 10 bases. CDR3 size: 14 residues. The V segment lost 1 base and the J segment 3 bases; nucleotides outside the gene matches: 0. Germline V gives CDR1 SGHAT, CDR2 FQNNGV. The DNA for the CDR3 is TGTGCCAGCAGCTTAGGGACTAGCGGCTACGAGCAGTACTTC. Translating it yields CASSLGTSGYEQYF.

The gene calls are TRBV5-8 and TRBJ2-1; 8 bases are a match to TRBD1. Germline loops: CDR1 SGHTS, CDR2 YDEGEE. Trimming took 1 base from V and 3 from J; bases not matched to a gene: 6. This CDR3 spans 16 amino acids. The CDR3: CASSLYGQGFYNEQFF. The CDR3 DNA is TGTGCCAGCAGCTTGTACGGACAGGGCTTCTACAATGAGCAGTTCTTC.

The genes are TRBV27 and TRBJ1-4; D unclear. The V gene lost 6 bases and the J gene lost 0 bases, with 23 bases spanning the gap. CDR3 size: 19 residues. Germline V gene data show CDR1 as MNHEY and CDR2 as SMNVEV (reference sequence). The CDR3 bases are TGTGCCAGCAGAAACGCCGCGGGCCGTGGGGTTGCAACTAATGAAAAACTGTTTTTT. Translating it yields CASRNAAGRGVATNEKLFF.

The chain recombines TRBV6-6 with TRBJ1-2; perhaps TRBD1 as D (6 bases). From germline, CDR1 is MNHNY and CDR2 SVGAGI (reference sequence). Trimming left V 0 bases short and J 7 bases short, with 9 bases between. This CDR3 comprises 13 residues. The CDR3 spells CASSYSQGSGYTF. CDR3 bases: TGTGCCAGCAGTTACTCCCAGGGGAGTGGCTACACCTTC.

This clone was recorded a few times. The rearrangement links TRBV5-1 to TRBJ1-6, with D possibly TRBD1 on 6 matching bases. Looked up from germline, CDR1 is SGHRS and CDR2 is YFSETQ. The CDR3 is 16 amino acids. V lost 0 bases and J lost 6, with 13 bases in between. The CDR3 DNA reads as TGCGCCAGCAGCTTGGGGTGGACAGCAATTAATTCACCCCTCCACTTT. Its protein product is CASSLGWTAINSPLHF.

A few counts support this clone. The chain carries TRBV15 and TRBJ2-7, with D maybe TRBD2 (5 bases). The V end lost 2 bases, the J end lost 4 bases, and 9 bases lay between the germline ends. The length of the CDR3 is 13 residues. CDR1 and CDR2 from the germline V gene are LNHNV and YYDKDF (reference sequence). The CDR3 coding sequence is TGTGCCACCAGCAGATACGGAGGTTACGAGCAGTACTTC. This gives the protein CATSRYGGYEQYF.

About this clone: One end of the junction fails to match germline, which may point to a read error. Distinct nucleotide sequences in the sample also encode this CDR3. The chain is built from TRBV6-4 and TRBJ1-1, with 8 bases identical to TRBD1. CDR3 length: 20 amino acids. Germline CDR1 reads MRHNA; CDR2 reads SNTAGT. The CDR3 DNA is TGTGCCAGCAGTGAAACAAAGGGACAGGACCTTTGGAAGATGAACACTGAGGCTTTCTTT. It is translated as CASSETKGQDLWKMNTEAFF.

The rearrangement links TRBV19 to TRBJ1-2, with 9 bases identical to TRBD1. The CDR3 runs 17 residues. The ends lost 9 bases at V and 6 bases at J; junction bases unmatched: 20. Germline V lookup: CDR1 LNHDA, CDR2 SQIVND (reference sequence). CDR3 region: CASLRATGTGRGNGYTF. The CDR3 region has the DNA TGTGCCAGCCTACGTGCCACCGGGACAGGGAGAGGGAATGGCTACACCTTC. Combining the CDR3 with reference TRBV19 and TRBJ1-2 gives the whole variable domain DGGITQSPKYLFRKEGQNVTLSCEQNLNHDAMYWYRQDPGQGLRLIYYSQIVNDFQKGDIAEGYSVSREKKESFPLTVTSAQKNPTAFYLCASLRATGTGRGNGYTFGSGTRLTVV.

The V call is TRBV7-8, the J call TRBJ2-7; D gene unclear. The germline V and J ends were trimmed by 5 bases and 1 base, with 15 bases remaining between them. The CDR3 runs 15 residues. CDR1 and CDR2 (germline): SGHVS, FQNEAQ. CDR3 in amino acids: CASSPLSYSSYEQYF. CDR3 DNA: TGTGCCAGCAGCCCCTTATCTTACAGTTCCTACGAGCAGTACTTC.

The V gene is TRBV5-4, the J gene TRBJ2-5; 8 nucleotides agree with TRBD2. Germline assignment: CDR1 SGHNT and CDR2 YYREEE (reference sequence). The length of the CDR3 is 15 residues. V lost 3 bases and J lost 3; bases outside the gene matches: 7. CDR3 sequence reads: CASSWMGRGEETQYF. In DNA form, the CDR3 reads TGTGCCAGCAGCTGGATGGGGCGGGGGGAAGAGACCCAGTACTTC.

CDR3 nucleotide sequence: TGCGCCAGTGCGCGATCTGGGACAGGGGGCAGTGATGGCTACACCTTC. It translates to CASARSGTGGSDGYTF. This chain uses TRBV4-1 with TRBJ1-2; 12 bases are shared with TRBD1. CDR1 MGHRA and CDR2 YSYEKL come from the germline V gene. The CDR3 is 16 amino acids. V shed 9 bases, J shed 6 bases, and the junction held 14 bases outside the gene matches.

This rearrangement joins TRBV11-1 to TRBJ1-1; D is undetermined. V lost 0 bases and J 2 bases, leaving 7 bases between the germline ends. The CDR3 runs to 14 residues. From germline, CDR1 is SGHAT and CDR2 FQDESV (reference sequence). The CDR3 DNA follows: TGTGCCAGCAGCTTAGCAGGAGGTAACACTGAAGCTTTCTTT. As protein: CASSLAGGNTEAFF.

The chain is built from TRBV2 and TRBJ1-5; tentatively, D is TRBD1 (5 bases). This CDR3 is built from 13 residues. Germline V gene lookup returns CDR1 SNHLY and CDR2 FYNNEI. Trimming stripped 7 bases from V and 3 bases from J, with 10 bases between. The CDR3 sequence: CASIQGYNQPQHF. The CDR3 bases are TGTGCCAGCATTCAGGGTTACAATCAGCCCCAGCATTTT.

CDR3 loop: CASRLEPGYGYTF. For the CDR3, the DNA is TGCGCCAGCAGGCTGGAACCAGGCTATGGCTACACCTTC. V usage is TRBV5-1 and J usage is TRBJ1-2; D gene ambiguous. Trimming stripped 5 bases from V and 4 bases from J, with 12 bases between. Germline assignment: CDR1 SGHRS and CDR2 YFSETQ. This CDR3 region has 13 residues.

This clone has only a few counts. Distinct nucleotide sequences in the sample also encode this CDR3. DNA of the CDR3: TGTGCCAGCAGCCTAGGGGACAGGGACTATGGCTACACCTTC. It yields the protein CASSLGDRDYGYTF. The genes are TRBV5-4 and TRBJ1-2; 9 bases line up with TRBD1. The CDR3 spans 14 residues. Losses at the gene ends were 4 bases for V and 3 bases for J; bases not matched to a gene: 4. Germline-derived CDR1 and CDR2 are SGHNT and YYREEE (reference sequence).

The chain links TRBV29-1 to TRBJ1-5; no clear D gene. Germline V gene data show CDR1 as SQVTM and CDR2 as ANQGSEA. Trimming cost V 5 bases and J 1 base, with 9 bases left between them. The CDR3 covers 13 residues. Written as DNA, the CDR3 is TGCAGCGTTTCAGAGGTCAGCAATCAGCCCCAGCATTTT. This encodes CSVSEVSNQPQHF.

The chain couples TRBV2 to TRBJ2-7, with D unresolved. V gave up 0 bases and J gave up 0 bases, with 12 bases separating them. Germline CDR1 and CDR2: SNHLY and FYNNEI. CDR3 size: 16 residues. CDR3 in amino acids: CASSEAAEPFSYEQYF. The DNA for the CDR3 is TGTGCCAGCAGTGAAGCGGCAGAACCCTTCTCCTACGAGCAGTACTTC.

This clone was detected once. The chain combines TRBV4-2 with TRBJ2-2; 13 positions agree with TRBD2. Per the germline V gene, CDR1 is LGHNA and CDR2 is YNFKEQ. The J segment lost 6 bases and the V segment lost 4 bases, leaving 11 bases of the junction unmatched. This CDR3 is built from 18 residues. Here the CDR3 reads CASSPKELAGGQSGELFF. CDR3 in DNA: TGTGCCAGCAGCCCGAAAGAACTAGCGGGGGGGCAGTCCGGGGAGCTGTTTTTT.

On this clone: The junction and the germline gene differ at one end; a read error may be behind it. DNA for the CDR3: TGTGCCAGCAGCGAAGGTACGACAACCTCTGAAGCTTTCTTT. This codes for CASSEGTTTSEAFF. The V and J genes are TRBV2 and TRBJ1-1; D uncertain. This CDR3 is built from 14 residues. CDR1 SNHLY and CDR2 FYNNEI come from the germline V gene.

The chain uses TRBV15 and TRBJ2-5, with 8 bases matching TRBD2. The CDR3 has 15 amino acids. Trimming at V came to 1 base and at J to 3 bases, leaving 4 bases not matched to a gene. CDR1 and CDR2 (germline): LNHNV, YYDKDF (reference sequence). CDR3 sequence: CATSRVTGGKETQYF. Here the CDR3 DNA reads TGTGCCACCAGCAGAGTAACGGGGGGGAAAGAGACCCAGTACTTC.

Only one count was recorded for this clone. The gene calls are TRBV7-9 and TRBJ2-7, with D possibly TRBD1 on 6 matching bases. The CDR3 has 17 amino acids. V was shortened by 5 bases and J by 2 bases, with 22 bases between the two germline ends. Germline V CDR1 and CDR2: SEHNR, FQNEAQ (reference sequence). This chain's CDR3 is CASSLTSRGREPYEQYF. CDR3 nucleotides: TGTGCCAGCAGCCTCACCTCCAGGGGCAGGGAACCCTACGAGCAGTACTTC.

The chain has TRBV5-1 and TRBJ2-7, with D possibly matching TRBD2 (6 bases). Trimming took off 4 bases at V and 4 bases at J, with 18 bases between the two ends. The CDR3 consists of 15 residues. Germline V gene sequence: CDR1 SGHRS, CDR2 YFSETQ. CDR3 region: CASSPPGLDIYEQYF. In DNA, the CDR3 is TGCGCCAGCAGCCCCCCGGGACTGGACATTTACGAGCAGTACTTC. Full variable domain (remainder filled in from reference TRBV5-1 and TRBJ2-7): KAGVTQTPRYLIKTRGQQVTLSCSPISGHRSVSWYQQTPGQGLQFLFEYFSETQRNKGNFPGRFSGRQFSNSRSEMNVSTLELGDSALYLCASSPPGLDIYEQYFGPGTRLTVT.